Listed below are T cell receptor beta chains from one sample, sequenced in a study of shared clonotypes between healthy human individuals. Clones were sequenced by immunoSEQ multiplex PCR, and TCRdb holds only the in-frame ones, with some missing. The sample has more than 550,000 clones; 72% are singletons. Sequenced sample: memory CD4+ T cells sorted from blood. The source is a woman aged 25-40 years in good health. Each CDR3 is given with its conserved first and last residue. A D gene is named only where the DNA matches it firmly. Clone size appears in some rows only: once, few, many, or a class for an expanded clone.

cdr3_aa: CASSLVVAGSSYEQYF; cdr3_nt: TGTGCCAGCAGCTTGGTTGTAGCGGGAAGCTCCTACGAGCAGTACTTC; d_call: TRBD2; clone_size: NA; v_call: TRBV5-5; j_call: TRBJ2-7
cdr3_aa: CASNTGGRYNEQFF; cdr3_nt: TGTGCCAGTAACACGGGGGGGAGGTACAATGAGCAGTTCTTC; d_call: TRBD2; clone_size: few; v_call: TRBV19; j_call: TRBJ2-1
cdr3_aa: CASRPGQDSYEQYF; cdr3_nt: TGTGCCAGTCGCCCGGGACAGGACTCCTACGAGCAGTACTTC; d_call: TRBD1; clone_size: NA; v_call: TRBV6-1; j_call: TRBJ2-7
cdr3_aa: CASSFYYGGRNTYEQYF; cdr3_nt: TGTGCCAGCAGTTTTTATTACGGGGGGCGGAACACCTACGAGCAGTACTTC; d_call: NA; clone_size: NA; v_call: TRBV28; j_call: TRBJ2-7
cdr3_aa: CASSPQGVRQFF; cdr3_nt: TGTGCCAGCAGTCCACAGGGGGTCCGGCAGTTCTTC; d_call: TRBD1; clone_size: once; v_call: TRBV25-1; j_call: TRBJ2-1
cdr3_aa: CASRTSGISYNEQFF; cdr3_nt: TGTGCCAGCAGGACTAGCGGGATATCCTACAATGAGCAGTTCTTC; d_call: TRBD2; clone_size: once; v_call: TRBV28; j_call: TRBJ2-1
cdr3_aa: CASGQTGSSPLHF; cdr3_nt: TGTGCCAGCGGGCAGACAGGGAGTTCACCCCTCCACTTT; d_call: TRBD1; clone_size: NA; v_call: TRBV28; j_call: TRBJ1-6
cdr3_aa: CASSPEKQGYEQYF; cdr3_nt: TGCGCCAGCAGTCCGGAGAAACAGGGGTACGAGCAGTACTTC; d_call: TRBD1; clone_size: NA; v_call: TRBV5-1; j_call: TRBJ2-7
cdr3_aa: CASCTGGTDTQYF; cdr3_nt: TGTGCCAGTTGCACAGGGGGCACAGATACGCAGTATTTT; d_call: TRBD1; clone_size: NA; v_call: TRBV19; j_call: TRBJ2-3
cdr3_aa: CASSPRVGTSGRSEQYF; cdr3_nt: TGTGCCAGCTCACCAAGGGTCGGGACTAGCGGGAGAAGCGAGCAGTACTTC; d_call: TRBD2; clone_size: few; v_call: TRBV18; j_call: TRBJ2-7
cdr3_aa: CASSPRAGEPNTEAFF; cdr3_nt: TGTGCCAGCAGCCCTAGGGCAGGGGAGCCGAACACTGAAGCTTTCTTT; d_call: NA; clone_size: NA; v_call: TRBV7-8; j_call: TRBJ1-1
cdr3_aa: CASSSRVSTDTQYF; cdr3_nt: TGTGCCAGCAGTTCTAGGGTTAGCACAGATACGCAGTATTTT; d_call: NA; clone_size: NA; v_call: TRBV6-5; j_call: TRBJ2-3
cdr3_aa: CASSLPPPNTEAFF; cdr3_nt: TGTGCCAGCAGCTTACCGCCTCCGAACACTGAAGCTTTCTTT; d_call: NA; clone_size: once; v_call: TRBV5-4; j_call: TRBJ1-1
cdr3_aa: CASSYTTGEGTF; cdr3_nt: TGTGCCAGCAGTTACACCACCGGGGAGGGCACCTTC; d_call: NA; clone_size: few; v_call: TRBV28; j_call: TRBJ1-2
cdr3_aa: CASSLTGGTNEKLFF; cdr3_nt: TGTGCCAGCAGCTTAACTGGGGGAACTAATGAAAAACTGTTTTTT; d_call: NA; clone_size: NA; v_call: TRBV7-9; j_call: TRBJ1-4
cdr3_aa: CSAGTESNYGYTF; cdr3_nt: TGCAGCGCCGGGACGGAGAGTAACTATGGCTACACCTTC; d_call: NA; clone_size: NA; v_call: TRBV29-1; j_call: TRBJ1-2
cdr3_aa: CASSQNDYEQYF; cdr3_nt: TGTGCCAGCAGCCAGAACGATTACGAGCAGTACTTC; d_call: NA; clone_size: NA; v_call: TRBV11-3; j_call: TRBJ2-7
cdr3_aa: CASSESSTYEQYF; cdr3_nt: TGTGCCAGCAGTGAATCCAGTACTTACGAGCAGTACTTC; d_call: NA; clone_size: NA; v_call: TRBV25-1; j_call: TRBJ2-7
cdr3_aa: CASSLSGYYEQYF; cdr3_nt: TGTGCCAGCAGTCTGAGCGGGTACTACGAGCAGTACTTC; d_call: NA; clone_size: NA; v_call: TRBV28; j_call: TRBJ2-7
cdr3_aa: CASSLGGTGNYGYTF; cdr3_nt: TGTGCCAGCAGTCTGGGCGGGACAGGGAACTATGGCTACACCTTC; d_call: TRBD1; clone_size: few; v_call: TRBV6-5; j_call: TRBJ1-2